This TCR beta chain originates from a study of CD4 and CD8 cells across lung adenocarcinoma regions. The patients had localized lung adenocarcinoma, a non-small cell subtype. TCRdb fed the PCR reads into MiXCR, producing one record per CDR3 protein. The sample has a few thousand distinct CDR3 sequences, around two thirds seen once; the top ten hold roughly 19%. This CDR3 spans 16 amino acids. V was trimmed by 1 base and J by 9 bases, leaving 21 bases between them. The germline gives CDR1 MNHNS, CDR2 SASEGT. The sequenced sample was CD4+ T cells from the margin of a lung tumor. This TCR derives from a male donor with lung adenocarcinoma. The CD4 and CD8 labels of this study may be unreliable. This chain links TRBV6-1 with TRBJ1-1; weak D call: TRBD1 (6 bases). CDR3: CASSEGRVQGLSQAFF. CDR3 DNA: TGTGCCAGCAGTGAAGGGAGAGTGCAGGGGCTTAGCCAAGCTTTCTTT.